A selection of T cell receptor beta chains follows, all from one sample in a study of immune characterization of retroperitoneal liposarcoma. TCRdb processed the PCR reads anew with MiXCR; each CDR3 protein has one entry. The sample has 9,500 or so distinct CDR3 sequences, 25% to 30% seen once. Sequenced input: tumor tissue. These receptors were collected from a male donor with retroperitoneal liposarcoma. CDR3s include the opening cysteine and the closing phenylalanine or tryptophan. The order of the fields is J gene, V gene, CDR3 protein.

J: TRBJ2-1
V: TRBV7-2
CDR3: CASSSRQGSHEQFF

J: TRBJ2-1
V: TRBV7-8
CDR3: CASSFSFSGAQETQFF

J: TRBJ2-3
V: TRBV6-1
CDR3: CANSENRAYEQYF

J: TRBJ2-1
V: TRBV5-1
CDR3: CASSRQRLAAYNEQFF

J: TRBJ2-1
V: TRBV7-8
CDR3: CASSLIGGSRETQFF

J: TRBJ2-5
V: TRBV6-6
CDR3: CASSYEGLGMETQYF

J: TRBJ2-3
V: TRBV12-3/TRBV12-4
CDR3: CASKASGSADTQYF

J: TRBJ2-1
V: TRBV11-3
CDR3: CASSLVGRGPFF

J: TRBJ1-1
V: TRBV6-1
CDR3: CASSTQGGAEAFF

J: TRBJ2-5
V: TRBV27
CDR3: CASSLPPANSYNEQYF